This TCR beta chain was sequenced in a study of cytomegalovirus exposure and HLA in healthy donors. The CDR3 consists of 17 residues. Germline lookup yields CDR1 MNHNS and CDR2 SASEGT. The V gene lost 0 bases and the J gene lost 10 bases, with 19 bases spanning the gap. Study-level findings and limits: An analysis done earlier found most TCR beta V segments productive about 87% or about 30% of the time.

With regard to this clone: The antigen remains undetermined.

Both 60 Vbeta primers and 13 Jbeta primers went into the PCR. The data were produced by immunoSEQ multiplex PCR, yet TCRdb's version contains in-frame clones alone and is incomplete. This table has about 140,000 clones, approximately 80% appearing once. The sample consisted of PBMCs. This clonotype was sampled from a woman aged 50 to 60 in good health and CMV-seropositive. The chain joins TRBV6-1 to TRBJ1-6, with D hard to call. The CDR3 reads CASSEAMFGGDVSPLHF. In nucleotides, the CDR3 is TGTGCCAGCAGTGAAGCGATGTTCGGAGGAGACGTCTCACCCCTCCACTTT.